This TCR beta chain was identified during a study of blood T cell repertoires in COVID-19. Produced via immunoSEQ multiplex PCR; TCRdb's table is partial and in-frame only. The sample has around 140,000 clones; about 86% are singletons. CDR3 length: 16 residues. Per germline, CDR1 SGHAT and CDR2 FQNNGV. V lost 5 bases to trimming and J lost 9 bases, with 24 bases between them. The sequenced sample consisted of peripheral blood. This TCR was sampled from a woman aged 60 to 75 with acute or convalescent COVID-19. The genes are TRBV11-2 and TRBJ2-3; possibly TRBD1 for D (6 bases). The CDR3 DNA is TGTGCCAGCAGCCCGATGATACAGGGACGGGAAGAAACGCAGTATTTT. This encodes CASSPMIQGREETQYF. The whole variable domain, filled in from reference TRBV11-2 and TRBJ2-3, reads EAGVAQSPRYKIIEKRQSVAFWCNPISGHATLYWYQQILGQGPKLLIQFQNNGVVDDSQLPKDRFSAERLKGVDSTLKIQPAKLEDSAVYLCASSPMIQGREETQYFGPGTRLTVL.